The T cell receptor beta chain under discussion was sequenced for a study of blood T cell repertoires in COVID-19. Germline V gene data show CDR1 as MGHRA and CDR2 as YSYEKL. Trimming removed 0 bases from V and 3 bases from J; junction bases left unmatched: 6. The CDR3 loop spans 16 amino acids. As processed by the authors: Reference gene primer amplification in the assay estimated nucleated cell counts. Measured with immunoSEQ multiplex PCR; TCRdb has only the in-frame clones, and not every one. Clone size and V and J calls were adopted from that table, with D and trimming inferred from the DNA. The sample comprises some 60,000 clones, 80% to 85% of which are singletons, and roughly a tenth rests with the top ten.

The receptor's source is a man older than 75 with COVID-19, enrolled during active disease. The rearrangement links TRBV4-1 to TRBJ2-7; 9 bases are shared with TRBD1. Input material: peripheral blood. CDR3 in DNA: TGCGCCAGCAGCCAAGATTGGGGACAGGGACTCTACGAGCAGTACTTC. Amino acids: CASSQDWGQGLYEQYF.